Detailed here is one T cell receptor beta chain. Its antigen is undetermined. CDR3 length: 18 residues. The ends lost 3 bases at V and 1 base at J; junction bases unmatched: 10. The germline V gene encodes CDR1 SGHTA and CDR2 FQGNSA. This sample was included in a study of cytomegalovirus exposure and HLA in healthy donors. General study points: Near-uniform donor sequencing depth was presumed by presence/absence analyses.

PCR amplification relied on 60 Vbeta primers (plus 13 Jbeta primers). Per the original methods: In a later analysis, the count reached 80 million or so unique TCR beta chains, with 9 million to 11 million shared. Sequencing was performed with immunoSEQ multiplex PCR; in TCRdb, only in-frame clones are kept and a portion is missing. V and J calls and clone size are those listed in that table; D and trimming were worked out from the DNA. The sample lists roughly 150,000 clones, about 75% occurring once. What was sequenced was PBMCs. The sequence was obtained from a woman aged 25-40 years in good health and CMV-seronegative. The chain recombines TRBV7-2 with TRBJ1-3; 9 nucleotides align to TRBD1. CDR3 nucleotide sequence: TGTGCCAGCAGCTTGCTTAGGGGACAGGGAGAGTCTGGAAACACCATATATTTT. Translated, it gives CASSLLRGQGESGNTIYF.